The 20 T cell receptor beta chains reported below all come from one sample, sequenced in a study of blood T cell repertoires in COVID-19. Profiled with immunoSEQ multiplex PCR; TCRdb holds only in-frame clones, not every one. The profile covers roughly 68,000 clones, with 65% to 90% appearing a single time and approximately 25% taken by the ten largest. Input material: peripheral blood. The receptors were sampled from a man aged 45 to 65 with acute or convalescent COVID-19.

This chain uses TRBV29-1 with TRBJ2-3; 8 bases are shared with TRBD1. The CDR3 runs 13 residues. CDR1 SQVTM and CDR2 ANQGSEA come from the germline V gene. J gave up 3 bases and V 7 bases, and 6 bases lay outside the gene matches. The CDR3 DNA sequence: TGCAGCGGAGACAGGGGCGGGACAGATACGCAGTATTTT. Encoded protein: CSGDRGGTDTQYF.

This sequence joins TRBV5-1 and TRBJ1-4; 9 bases are a match to TRBD1. CDR1 is SGHRS, CDR2 YFSETQ, per germline. V was clipped by 4 bases and J by 5 bases; unmatched bases: 3. This CDR3 contains 14 residues. The CDR3 DNA reads TGCGCCAGCAGCCCCGGACAGGGGAATGAAAAACTGTTTTTT. Protein product: CASSPGQGNEKLFF. Together with reference TRBV5-1 and TRBJ1-4, the CDR3 gives the full variable domain: KAGVTQTPRYLIKTRGQQVTLSCSPISGHRSVSWYQQTPGQGLQFLFEYFSETQRNKGNFPGRFSGRQFSNSRSEMNVSTLELGDSALYLCASSPGQGNEKLFFGSGTQLSVL.

This clone was observed a handful of times. V usage is TRBV1 and J usage is TRBJ2-3; TRBD2, the table's D call, was not compared with the DNA. TRBV1 is shown as a pseudogene. CDR3 size: 13 residues. The CDR3 here is CTSSQNLADTQYF. Here the CDR3 DNA reads TGCACCAGCAGCCAGAACTTGGCAGATACGCAGTATTTT.

The V gene is TRBV4-1, the J gene TRBJ1-4; 7 nucleotides align to TRBD1. J gave up 5 bases and V 1 base, and 7 bases lay outside the gene matches. The CDR3 loop spans 16 amino acids. CDR1 is MGHRA and CDR2 is YSYEKL in the germline V gene. The CDR3 DNA is TGCGCCAGCAGCCAAGCCTTCCGGGACAGAAATGAAAAACTGTTTTTT. It yields the protein CASSQAFRDRNEKLFF.

The chain has TRBV7-3 and TRBJ1-1, with a weak D call TRBD1 (6 bases). V lost 5 bases, J lost 3 bases, and 10 bases lay in between. The CDR3 totals 13 residues. Per the germline V gene, CDR1 is SGHTA and CDR2 is FQGTGA. The CDR3 loop reads CASSATGHTEAFF. In nucleotides, the CDR3 is TGTGCCAGCAGCGCCACAGGGCACACTGAAGCTTTCTTT.

The V gene is TRBV19, the J gene TRBJ2-2; D uncertain. CDR3 length: 14 amino acids. Per germline, CDR1 LNHDA and CDR2 SQIVND (reference sequence). The ends were cut back, 5 bases at V and 8 bases at J, with 15 bases in the middle. DNA for the CDR3: TGTGCCAGTAGTCTCACCGACAAGTTTGGGGAGCTGTTTTTT. Protein sequence: CASSLTDKFGELFF.

The chain employs TRBV2 and TRBJ1-3; tentative D call: TRBD1 (5 bases). Germline V gene data show CDR1 as SNHLY and CDR2 as FYNNEI. The V end was cut by 3 bases, the J end by 0 bases, with 27 bases between. The CDR3 sequence is 21 residues long. The CDR3 bases are TGTGCCAGCAGTGACCTGAGCCCGGCCTGGACAAGCTCCCTCTCTGGAAACACCATATATTTT. This codes for CASSDLSPAWTSSLSGNTIYF.

V gene TRBV2 combines with J gene TRBJ1-4, with D perhaps matching TRBD1 (6 bases). The CDR3 consists of 14 residues. V was trimmed by 7 bases and J by 0 bases, leaving 9 bases between them. Per the germline V gene, CDR1 is SNHLY and CDR2 is FYNNEI. The CDR3 region has the DNA TGTGCCAGCACATACAGGGCAACTAATGAAAAACTGTTTTTT. This encodes CASTYRATNEKLFF.

V and J are TRBV11-2 and TRBJ2-7; no clear D. The CDR3 contains 14 residues. CDR1 and CDR2 from the germline V gene are SGHAT and FQNNGV. V was trimmed by 5 bases and J by 0 bases, leaving 11 bases between them. CDR3 loop: CASSGSPSSYEQYV. The CDR3 nucleotides read TGTGCCAGCAGCGGAAGCCCTAGCTCCTACGAGCAGTACGTC.

The CDR3 nucleotides read TGCGCCAGCAGCCTGCGACAGGGCCTCAATCAGCCCCAGCATTTT. It yields the protein CASSLRQGLNQPQHF. The V gene is TRBV4-1, the J gene TRBJ1-5; 7 bases align to TRBD1. CDR3 length equals 15 residues. Germline V gene data show CDR1 as MGHRA and CDR2 as YSYEKL. Trimming removed 4 bases from V and 3 bases from J; junction bases left unmatched: 6.

This chain connects TRBV6-6 to TRBJ2-3; 10 nucleotides align to TRBD2. This CDR3 has 14 residues. Germline V CDR1 and CDR2: MNHNY, SVGAGI (reference sequence). V gave up 11 bases and J gave up 8 bases; unmatched junction bases: 13. The CDR3 coding sequence is TGTGCCGCAGCGAGCGGGGGGGCTGAAGGTACGCAGTATTTT. Translation gives CAAASGGAEGTQYF.

This rearrangement joins TRBV3-1 (or the pseudogene TRBV3-2) to TRBJ2-5; D not resolved. V lost 1 base, J lost 2 bases, and 5 bases lay in between. The germline gives CDR1 LGHDT, CDR2 YNNKEL (reference sequence). The length of the CDR3 is 13 residues. CDR3 sequence: CASSQGVQETQYF. DNA for the CDR3: TGTGCCAGCAGCCAAGGTGTACAAGAGACCCAGTACTTC.

V and J are TRBV19 and TRBJ1-5, with D uncertain. The V end was cut by 3 bases, the J end by 7 bases, with 13 bases between. The CDR3 consists of 14 residues. From germline, CDR1 is LNHDA and CDR2 SQIVND (reference sequence). Here the CDR3 reads CASSITRDRQPQHF. The CDR3, as DNA: TGTGCCAGTAGTATTACGAGGGATAGGCAGCCCCAGCATTTT.

This clone was observed a few times. This rearrangement joins TRBV11-2 to TRBJ1-5; maybe TRBD1 (6 bases). The CDR3 is 15 residues long. Germline V gene data show CDR1 as SGHAT and CDR2 as FQNNGV. Trimming shortened V by 1 base and J by 6 bases, and 13 bases separated the two germline ends. The DNA of the CDR3 is TGTGCCAGCAGCTTAGGAACAGGGCAGACTCAGCCCCAGCATTTT. As protein: CASSLGTGQTQPQHF.

The V gene is TRBV19, the J gene TRBJ1-1; TRBD1 might be the D (5 bases). Trimming took 2 bases from V and 9 from J, leaving 13 bases between them. The length of the CDR3 is 13 residues. In germline, CDR1 is LNHDA, CDR2 SQIVND (reference sequence). CDR3 in DNA: TGTGCCAGTAGTATAATGGGGGGGGAGAAAGCTTTCTTT. It encodes CASSIMGGEKAFF.

The chain uses TRBV3-1 (or the pseudogene TRBV3-2) and TRBJ2-3, with 9 bases aligning to TRBD2. Germline V CDR1 and CDR2: LGHDT, YNNKEL (reference sequence). Unmatched junction bases numbered 11, after V lost 1 base and J lost 6 bases. This CDR3 spans 17 amino acids. CDR3 nucleotides: TGTGCCAGCAGCCAAGTGTGGTCTGGGAGCGGGGGGGATACGCAGTATTTT. It encodes CASSQVWSGSGGDTQYF.

The V and J genes are TRBV5-1 and TRBJ1-6; D gene unclear. Per the germline V gene, CDR1 is SGHRS and CDR2 is YFSETQ. The ends were cut back, 0 bases at V and 0 bases at J, with 7 bases in the middle. There are 16 residues in the CDR3. For the CDR3, the DNA is TGCGCCAGCAGCTTGGATCCGGTCTCCTATAATTCACCCCTCCACTTT. Amino acids: CASSLDPVSYNSPLHF.

The chain is built from TRBV21-1 and TRBJ1-5; the DNA was not used to check the table's D call, TRBD1. TRBV21-1 is a listed pseudogene. This CDR3 is built from 16 residues. Written as DNA, the CDR3 is TGTGCCAGCAGCATCGATGGACAGGGGGCATATCAGCCCCAGCATTTT. This translates into CASSIDGQGAYQPQHF.

The V gene is TRBV4-2, the J gene TRBJ1-2, with 7 positions matching TRBD1. V lost 4 bases to trimming and J lost 8 bases; unmatched junction nucleotides: 4. This CDR3 contains 12 residues. Germline V gene sequence: CDR1 LGHNA, CDR2 YNFKEQ. The CDR3 coding sequence is TGTGCCAGCAGCCTTGAGGGGGCAGGCTACACCTTC. Translating gives CASSLEGAGYTF.

This clone showed up just once. The chain carries TRBV20-1 and TRBJ2-1; D is possibly TRBD2 (5 bases). CDR1 DFQATT and CDR2 SNEGSKA come from the germline V gene (reference sequence). Trimming took off 6 bases at V and 0 bases at J, with 12 bases between the two ends. CDR3 length equals 14 residues. CDR3 in amino acids: CSASQAASYNEQFF. CDR3 bases: TGCAGTGCCAGTCAAGCGGCCTCCTACAATGAGCAGTTCTTC.